Given below is one TCR beta chain in context. The study sequenced TCR beta in blood CD8+ and CD4+ T cells. RNA was extracted with the RNeasy kit, and a quantity of about 0.45 to 1 ug was reverse transcribed using random hexamers. One entry per CDR3 protein, called by TCRdb with MiXCR from the immunoSEQ multiplex PCR reads. The repertoire holds 110,000 to 150,000 distinct CDR3 sequences, with 90% to 97% as singletons. This entry is derived from a study of CD8 T cells in Susac syndrome. Between the trimmed V and J ends, which lost 0 bases and 3 bases, there was a span of 12 bases. The CDR3 is 15 amino acids. CDR1 is SGHDT, CDR2 YYEEEE, per germline.

The sequence derives from a human donor with Susac syndrome. The chain employs TRBV5-6 and TRBJ2-5; possibly TRBD2 for D (5 bases). The sequencing input was CD4+ T cells from PBMCs. The CDR3 loop is CASSLGRVYKETQYF. CDR3 sequence (DNA): TGTGCCAGCAGCTTGGGGCGGGTGTACAAAGAGACCCAGTACTTC.